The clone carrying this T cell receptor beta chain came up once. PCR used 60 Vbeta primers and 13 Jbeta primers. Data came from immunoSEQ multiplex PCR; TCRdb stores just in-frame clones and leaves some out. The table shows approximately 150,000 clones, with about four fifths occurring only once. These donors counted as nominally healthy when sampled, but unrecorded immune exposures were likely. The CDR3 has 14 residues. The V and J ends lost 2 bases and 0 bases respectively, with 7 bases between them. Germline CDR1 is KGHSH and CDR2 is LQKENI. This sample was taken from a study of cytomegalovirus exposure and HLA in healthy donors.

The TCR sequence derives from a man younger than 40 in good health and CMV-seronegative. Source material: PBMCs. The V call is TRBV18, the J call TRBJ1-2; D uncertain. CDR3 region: CASSPVGANYGYTF. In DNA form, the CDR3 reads TGTGCCAGCTCACCAGTCGGAGCTAACTATGGCTACACCTTC.